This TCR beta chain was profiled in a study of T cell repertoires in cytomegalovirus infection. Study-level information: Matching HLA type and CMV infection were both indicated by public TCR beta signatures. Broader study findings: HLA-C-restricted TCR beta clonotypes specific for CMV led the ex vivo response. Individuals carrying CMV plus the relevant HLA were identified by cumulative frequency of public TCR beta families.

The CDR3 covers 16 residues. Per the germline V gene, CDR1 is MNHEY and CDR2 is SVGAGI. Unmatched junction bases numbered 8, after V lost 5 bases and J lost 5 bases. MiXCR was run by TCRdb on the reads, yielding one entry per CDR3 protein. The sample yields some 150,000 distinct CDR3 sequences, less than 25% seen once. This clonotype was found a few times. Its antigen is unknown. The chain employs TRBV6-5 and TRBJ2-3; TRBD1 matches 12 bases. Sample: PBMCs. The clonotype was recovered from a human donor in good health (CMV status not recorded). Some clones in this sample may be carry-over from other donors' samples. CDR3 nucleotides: TGTGCCAGCAGTAAGCGGGACAGGGGGCGAGGAGATACGCAGTATTTT. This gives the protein CASSKRDRGRGDTQYF.